The 12 T cell receptor beta chains listed next were all sequenced from one sample in a study of monozygotic twins with inflammatory bowel disease. From the 5' RACE reads, TCRdb lists one entry per CDR3 protein and no DNA. This sample's table reports fewer than 550,000 distinct CDR3 sequences. Sequenced material: blood. These receptors were taken from a human donor with ulcerative colitis or Crohn's disease, or a healthy co-twin of an affected twin (not recorded which).

This sequence joins TRBV7-9 and TRBJ1-5; TCRdb gives TRBD1 as the D gene, but with no DNA this cannot be confirmed. Germline CDR1 is SEHNR and CDR2 is FQNEAQ (reference sequence). CDR3 length equals 14 residues. This CDR3 reads CASSKPGSNQPQHF.

The V call is TRBV6-5, the J call TRBJ1-2; TCRdb's D call, TRBD1, is unchecked because there is no DNA. The CDR3 consists of 15 residues. From germline, CDR1 is MNHEY and CDR2 SVGAGI. The CDR3 loop is CASSYYRAGGYGYTF.

The rearrangement links TRBV7-9 to TRBJ2-7; TCRdb gives TRBD1 as the D gene, but with no DNA this cannot be confirmed. Germline loops: CDR1 SEHNR, CDR2 FQNEAQ (reference sequence). The CDR3 runs 15 residues. The CDR3: CASSLLGPKFYEQYF.

This sequence joins TRBV12-3 or TRBV12-4 and TRBJ2-7. The length of the CDR3 is 13 residues. The CDR3 sequence is CASSFKGFREQYF.

The chain recombines TRBV6-1 with TRBJ1-2; TCRdb lists TRBD1, though no DNA is available to test this call. The CDR3 is 14 residues long. Germline V gene lookup returns CDR1 MNHNS and CDR2 SASEGT. CDR3 sequence reads: CASSAAGPGYGYTF.

The chain recombines TRBV5-1 with TRBJ2-7; TCRdb designates TRBD1, a call that cannot be tested without DNA. The CDR3 has 14 amino acids. CDR1 SGHRS and CDR2 YFSETQ come from the germline V gene. The chain's CDR3 is CASSLEEARPEQYF. Full variable domain (missing parts from reference TRBV5-1 and TRBJ2-7): KAGVTQTPRYLIKTRGQQVTLSCSPISGHRSVSWYQQTPGQGLQFLFEYFSETQRNKGNFPGRFSGRQFSNSRSEMNVSTLELGDSALYLCASSLEEARPEQYFGPGTRLTVT.

J is TRBJ2-2 and V is TRBV20-1; no DNA is available, so the TRBD2 call from TCRdb remains unchecked. This CDR3 contains 14 residues. The V gene's germline CDR1 is DFQATT and CDR2 SNEGSKA (reference sequence). CDR3 sequence: CSARSTSGTGELFF.

V usage is TRBV20-1 and J usage is TRBJ2-3; the D call of TRBD1 rests on TCRdb alone, since no DNA is present to check it. CDR3 length: 14 residues. Germline V gives CDR1 DFQATT, CDR2 SNEGSKA (reference sequence). The CDR3 region is CSARDGRGADTQYF.

The genes are TRBV12-5 and TRBJ2-3. The CDR3 contains 13 residues. Germline V gene lookup returns CDR1 LGHNT and CDR2 FRNRAP. This chain's CDR3 is CASGFGQPDTQYF.

The J gene is TRBJ2-7, the V gene TRBV7-2; TCRdb returns TRBD1, unconfirmable since there is no DNA. Germline V gene data show CDR1 as SGHTA and CDR2 as FQGNSA. This CDR3 is built from 15 residues. CDR3 loop: CASSPSRTGKSEQYF.

The rearrangement joins TRBV5-6 to TRBJ2-3; there is no DNA to check the TCRdb D call of TRBD1. Per germline, CDR1 SGHDT and CDR2 YYEEEE. There are 16 residues in the CDR3. The CDR3 sequence is CASSKKQGAFLDTQYF.

The chain joins TRBV4-1 to TRBJ2-7; TCRdb selects TRBD2, and the lack of DNA leaves this call unchecked. The CDR3 contains 19 residues. Germline CDR1 MGHRA, CDR2 YSYEKL. The CDR3: CASSQETSGGALGSYEQYF.